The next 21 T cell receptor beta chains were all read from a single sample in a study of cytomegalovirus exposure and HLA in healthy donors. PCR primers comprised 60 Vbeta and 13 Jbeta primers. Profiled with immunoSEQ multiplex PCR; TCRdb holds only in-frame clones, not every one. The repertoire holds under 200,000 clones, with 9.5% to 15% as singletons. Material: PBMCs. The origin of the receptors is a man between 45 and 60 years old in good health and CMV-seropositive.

DNA of the CDR3: TGTGCCAGCTCACCACCGGGGCTGGGCATTCAGTACTTC. The encoded protein is CASSPPGLGIQYF. The gene calls are TRBV18 and TRBJ2-4; a possible D gene is TRBD1 (5 bases). CDR1 and CDR2 from the germline V gene are KGHSH and LQKENI. Trimming removed 0 bases at V and 9 bases at J, with 9 bases between. The CDR3 spans 13 residues.

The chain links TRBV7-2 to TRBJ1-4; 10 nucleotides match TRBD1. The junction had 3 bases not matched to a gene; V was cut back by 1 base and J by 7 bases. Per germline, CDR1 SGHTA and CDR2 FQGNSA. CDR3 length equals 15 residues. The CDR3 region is CASSLETGGGEKLFF. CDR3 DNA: TGTGCCAGCAGCTTAGAGACAGGGGGCGGTGAAAAACTGTTTTTT.

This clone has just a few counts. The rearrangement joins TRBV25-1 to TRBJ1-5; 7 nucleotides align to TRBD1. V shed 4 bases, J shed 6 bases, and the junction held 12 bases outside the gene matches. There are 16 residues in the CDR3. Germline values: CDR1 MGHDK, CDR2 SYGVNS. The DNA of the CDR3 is TGTGCCAGCAGTGGACAGGGATACGGCGGTAGTCAGCCCCAGCATTTT. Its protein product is CASSGQGYGGSQPQHF. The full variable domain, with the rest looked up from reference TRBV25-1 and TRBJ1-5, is EADIYQTPRYLVIGTGKKITLECSQTMGHDKMYWYQQDPGMELHLIHYSYGVNSTEKGDLSSESTVSRIRTEHFPLTLESARPSHTSQYLCASSGQGYGGSQPQHFGDGTRLSIL.

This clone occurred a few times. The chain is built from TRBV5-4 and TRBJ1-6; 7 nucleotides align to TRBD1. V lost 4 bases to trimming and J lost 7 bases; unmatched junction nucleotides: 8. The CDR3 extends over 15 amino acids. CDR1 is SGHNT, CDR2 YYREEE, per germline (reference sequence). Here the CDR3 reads CASSLPGTDNSPLHF. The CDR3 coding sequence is TGTGCCAGCAGCCTCCCCGGGACAGACAATTCACCCCTCCACTTT.

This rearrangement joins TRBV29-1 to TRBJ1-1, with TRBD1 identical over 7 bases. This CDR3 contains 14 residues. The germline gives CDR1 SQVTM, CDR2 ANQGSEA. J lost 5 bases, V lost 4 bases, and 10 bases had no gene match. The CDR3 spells CSVVGDREATEAFF. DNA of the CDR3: TGCAGCGTTGTGGGTGACAGGGAAGCGACTGAAGCTTTCTTT.

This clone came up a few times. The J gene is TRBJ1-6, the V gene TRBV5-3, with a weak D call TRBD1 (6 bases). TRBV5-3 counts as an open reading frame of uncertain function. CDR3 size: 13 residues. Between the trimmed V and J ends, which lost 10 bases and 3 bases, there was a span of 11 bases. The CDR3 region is CASRTDYNSPLHF. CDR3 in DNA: TGTGCCTCCCGGACAGACTATAATTCACCCCTCCACTTT.

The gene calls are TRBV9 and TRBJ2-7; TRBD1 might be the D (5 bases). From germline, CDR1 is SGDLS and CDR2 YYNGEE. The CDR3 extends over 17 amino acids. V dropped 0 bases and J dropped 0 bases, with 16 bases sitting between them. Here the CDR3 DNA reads TGTGCCAGCAGCGTAGGCGCGCTGGCAGGGAACTCCTACGAGCAGTACTTC. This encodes CASSVGALAGNSYEQYF.

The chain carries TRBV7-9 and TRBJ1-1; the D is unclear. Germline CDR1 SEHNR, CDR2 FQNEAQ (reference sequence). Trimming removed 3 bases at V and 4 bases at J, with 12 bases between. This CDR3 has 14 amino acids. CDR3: CASSLLLGGTEAFF. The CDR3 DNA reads TGTGCCAGCAGCTTGTTACTTGGCGGCACTGAAGCTTTCTTT.

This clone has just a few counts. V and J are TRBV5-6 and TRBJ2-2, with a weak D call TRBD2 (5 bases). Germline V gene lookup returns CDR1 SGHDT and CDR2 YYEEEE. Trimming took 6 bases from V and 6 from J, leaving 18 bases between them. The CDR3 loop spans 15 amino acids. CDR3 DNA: TGTGCCAGCAACCCAGGACTTGCAGGACCCGGGGAGCTGTTTTTT. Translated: CASNPGLAGPGELFF.

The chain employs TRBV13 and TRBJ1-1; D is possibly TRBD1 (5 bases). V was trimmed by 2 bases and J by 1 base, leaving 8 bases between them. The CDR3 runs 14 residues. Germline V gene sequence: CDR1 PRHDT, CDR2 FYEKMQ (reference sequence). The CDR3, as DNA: TGTGCCAGCAGCTTAAGACAGTCGAACACTGAAGCTTTCTTT. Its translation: CASSLRQSNTEAFF.

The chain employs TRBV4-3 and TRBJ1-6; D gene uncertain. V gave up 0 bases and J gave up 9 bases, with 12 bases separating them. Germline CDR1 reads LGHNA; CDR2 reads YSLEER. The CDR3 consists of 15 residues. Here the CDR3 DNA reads TGCGCCAGCAGCCAAGAGAGGTCCCGAGCTTCACCCCTCCACTTT. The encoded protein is CASSQERSRASPLHF.

The CDR3 coding sequence is TGCGCCAGCAGCCAAGAGTCTGTACAGGGACGGTTCTTTAACTATGGCTACACCTTC. It is translated as CASSQESVQGRFFNYGYTF. V and J are TRBV4-3 and TRBJ1-2; TRBD1 might be the D (6 bases). The CDR3 totals 19 residues. Trimming pared 0 bases from V and 1 base from J, leaving 21 bases between. The germline V gene encodes CDR1 LGHNA and CDR2 YSLEER.

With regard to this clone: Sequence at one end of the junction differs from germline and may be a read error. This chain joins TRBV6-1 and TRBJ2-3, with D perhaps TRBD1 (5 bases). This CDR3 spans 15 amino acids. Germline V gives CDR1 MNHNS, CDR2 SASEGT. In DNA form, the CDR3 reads TGTGCCAGCAGCGAAGGAGCAGGGAGCACAGATACGCAGTATTTT. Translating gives CASSEGAGSTDTQYF.

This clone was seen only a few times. The CDR3 region is CASRPAGNTEAFF. CDR3 DNA: TGTGCCAGCAGACCGGCAGGGAACACTGAAGCTTTCTTT. The chain couples TRBV6-6 to TRBJ1-1; D unclear. V lost 6 bases and J lost 1, with 9 bases in between. CDR1 and CDR2 (germline): MNHNY, SVGAGI (reference sequence). The CDR3 runs to 13 residues.

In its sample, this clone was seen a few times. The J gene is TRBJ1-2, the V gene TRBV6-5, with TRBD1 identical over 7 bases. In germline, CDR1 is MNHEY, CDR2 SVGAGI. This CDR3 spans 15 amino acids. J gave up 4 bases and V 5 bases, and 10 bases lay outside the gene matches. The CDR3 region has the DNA TGTGCCAGCAGTAGCCCACCGGGACAGAGCTATGGCTACACCTTC. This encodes CASSSPPGQSYGYTF.

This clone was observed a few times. The CDR3 DNA follows: TGTGCCTGGAGTGATCGGGGGAGCGAGCAGTACTTC. Translated: CAWSDRGSEQYF. This chain connects TRBV30 to TRBJ2-5, with TRBD2 as a possible D gene (6 bases). The J call is uncertain, as TRBJ2-7 better fits the DNA end. The length of the CDR3 is 12 residues. CDR1 GTSNPN and CDR2 SVGIG come from the germline V gene (reference sequence).

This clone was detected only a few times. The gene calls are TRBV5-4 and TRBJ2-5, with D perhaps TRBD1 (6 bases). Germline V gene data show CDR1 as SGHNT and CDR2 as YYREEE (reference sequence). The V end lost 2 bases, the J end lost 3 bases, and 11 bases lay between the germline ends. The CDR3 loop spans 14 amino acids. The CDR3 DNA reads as TGTGCCAGCAGCTTACAGGGTGAAGAAGAGACCCAGTACTTC. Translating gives CASSLQGEEETQYF.

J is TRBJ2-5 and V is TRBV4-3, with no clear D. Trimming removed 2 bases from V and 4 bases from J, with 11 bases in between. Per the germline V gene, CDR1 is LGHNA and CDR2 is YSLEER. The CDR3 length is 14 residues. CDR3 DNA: TGCGCCAGCAGCCAAACACCCCTAGGAGAGACCCAGTACTTC. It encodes CASSQTPLGETQYF.

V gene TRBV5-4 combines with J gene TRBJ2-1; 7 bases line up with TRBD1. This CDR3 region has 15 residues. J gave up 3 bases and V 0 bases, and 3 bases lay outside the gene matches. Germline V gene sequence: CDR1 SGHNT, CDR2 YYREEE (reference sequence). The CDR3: CASSLEGAHYNEQFF. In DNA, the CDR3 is TGTGCCAGCAGCTTGGAGGGGGCGCACTACAATGAGCAGTTCTTC.

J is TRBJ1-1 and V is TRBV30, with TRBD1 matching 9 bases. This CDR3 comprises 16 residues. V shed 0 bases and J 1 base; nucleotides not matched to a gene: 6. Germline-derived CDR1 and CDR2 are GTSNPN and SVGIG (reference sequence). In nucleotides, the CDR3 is TGTGCCTGGAGTGTCCGGGACAGGGCAGCGAACACTGAAGCTTTCTTT. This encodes CAWSVRDRAANTEAFF.

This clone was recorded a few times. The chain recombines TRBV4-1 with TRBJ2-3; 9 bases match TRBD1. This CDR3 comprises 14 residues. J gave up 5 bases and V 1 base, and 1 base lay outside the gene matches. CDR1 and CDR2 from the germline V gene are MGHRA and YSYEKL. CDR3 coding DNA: TGCGCCAGCAGCCAAGGGGACAGGGTAGATACGCAGTATTTT. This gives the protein CASSQGDRVDTQYF.